These T cell receptor beta chains were read from a single sample in a study of shared clonotypes between healthy human individuals. The repertoire was sequenced with immunoSEQ multiplex PCR; TCRdb's copy has only in-frame clones and lacks some. Here the sample spans about 480,000 clones, around 79% being singletons. The material sequenced was PBMCs. These receptors all stem from a woman between 40 and 55 years old in good health. Some clones in this sample may be carry-over from other donors' samples. Each CDR3 is given with its conserved first and last residue. The D gene is left open where the match is weak. Size tells how often a clone was seen (once, few, many) or the class of an expanded clone, and some rows leave it out.

V	J	D	size	DNA	CDR3
TRBV30	TRBJ1-5	-	-	TGTGCCTGGAGTGCCTTTCAGGGTAGCAATCAGCCCCAGCATTTT	CAWSAFQGSNQPQHF
TRBV9	TRBJ1-2	-	-	TGTGCCAGCAGAGGTACCTCCGCTAACTATGGCTACACCTTC	CASRGTSANYGYTF
TRBV28	TRBJ2-1	-	-	TGTGCCAGCAGGTATAACAGGGGGGCGGGAGTGGCGAATGAGCAGTTCTTC	CASRYNRGAGVANEQFF
TRBV28	TRBJ2-1	TRBD2	once	TGTGCCAGCAGTCTAAATCCGCTAGCGGGAGTAGTGGATGTGGTCCGCGAGCAGTTCTTC	CASSLNPLAGVVDVVREQFF
TRBV27	TRBJ2-1	-	-	TGTGCCAGCAGTTTAAGTTTGGGTGGAGTAGAAGTATCGTTCTTC	CASSLSLGGVEVSFF
TRBV12-5	TRBJ2-1	TRBD2	once	TGTGCTAGTGGTTTGGGGAGACTAGCGGGCCACGAGCAGTTCTTC	CASGLGRLAGHEQFF
TRBV5-1	TRBJ2-2	TRBD2	many	TGCGCCAGCAGCCCTAGCGGGAGGGCCAACACCGGGGAGCTGTTTTTT	CASSPSGRANTGELFF
TRBV2	TRBJ2-7	-	-	TGTGCCAGCAGTCCCATGGGCTCGGCATCCTACGAGCAGTACTTC	CASSPMGSASYEQYF
TRBV2	TRBJ2-5	TRBD2	-	TGTGCCAGCTCACTAGCGCCCCGGGAGACCCAGTACTTC	CASSLAPRETQYF
TRBV19	TRBJ1-1	-	-	TGTGCCAGTAGATTACAGGTGAACACTGAAGCTTTCTTT	CASRLQVNTEAFF
TRBV28	TRBJ1-2	-	-	TGTGCCAGCATTCACCCGCCGGGCTATGGCTACACCTTC	CASIHPPGYGYTF
TRBV2	TRBJ2-5	TRBD2	-	TGTGCCAGCAAGGGACTAGCGGGGGCAGCGACCCAGTACTTC	CASKGLAGAATQYF
TRBV29-1	TRBJ2-1	-	-	TGCAGCGCCGTACGGGAGTTTTGGGAGCAGTTCTTC	CSAVREFWEQFF
TRBV28	TRBJ1-3	TRBD1	-	TGTGCCAGCAGTTTGGCAGGGGGCCACACTGGAAACACCATATATTTT	CASSLAGGHTGNTIYF
TRBV4-2	TRBJ2-1	TRBD2	-	TGTGCCAGCAGCCAAGCCTCTAGCGGGAGTGGAGATGAGCAGTTCTTC	CASSQASSGSGDEQFF
TRBV4-2	TRBJ2-7	-	-	TGTGCCAGCAGCCAAGAGAGTGGGGTCCTCTACGAGCAGTACTTC	CASSQESGVLYEQYF
TRBV4-2	TRBJ2-2	TRBD2	-	TGTGCCAGCAGCCAAGTAGCGGGGACGAACACCGGGGAGCTGTTTTTT	CASSQVAGTNTGELFF
TRBV7-9	TRBJ1-1	-	-	TGTGCCAGCAGCTTTGGCAGACGTAACACTGAAGCTTTCTTT	CASSFGRRNTEAFF
TRBV7-9	TRBJ2-7	TRBD2	-	TGTGCCAGCAGCTTTTCTAGCGGGAGCAGCGGCGAGCAGTACTTC	CASSFSSGSSGEQYF
TRBV7-8	TRBJ2-4	TRBD2	-	TGTGCCAGCAGCTGGCCACCTTACAGGGAAGGTGCGGGGGGAAACATTCAGTACTTC	CASSWPPYREGAGGNIQYF
TRBV4-2	TRBJ2-5	-	-	TGTGCCAGCGGTTGGCCGGGATCAGAGACCCAGTACTTC	CASGWPGSETQYF
TRBV28	TRBJ2-5	TRBD1	-	TGTGCCAGCTGTACAGGGGGTTGGGAGACCCAGTACTTC	CASCTGGWETQYF
TRBV10-3	TRBJ1-5	-	-	TGTGCCATCAGTCCGGGGGATTTTAGCAATCAGCCCCAGCATTTT	CAISPGDFSNQPQHF
TRBV27	TRBJ1-1	-	once	TGTGCCAGCAGTATGACGCTTAACCACTTCCGAGCTTTCTTT	CASSMTLNHFRAFF
TRBV4-1	TRBJ2-7	TRBD2	-	TGCGCCAGCAGCCAAGGACTAGCGGACTACGAGCAGTACTTC	CASSQGLADYEQYF
TRBV5-1	TRBJ2-2	-	-	TGCGCCAGCAGCTTGGGGGAAAGGGCCCTATCGTTT	CASSLGERALSF
TRBV28	TRBJ1-2	TRBD1	once	TGTGCCAGCAATCGGGACAGTAACTATGGCTACACCTTC	CASNRDSNYGYTF
TRBV6-6	TRBJ1-6	TRBD1	-	TGTGCCACCGGGACAGGGAATTCACCCCTCCACTTT	CATGTGNSPLHF
TRBV7-3	TRBJ2-1	-	-	TGTGCCAGCAGCCCGCTAGCGGAGGGGGGTGAGCAGTTCTTC	CASSPLAEGGEQFF
TRBV7-9	TRBJ2-1	TRBD2	-	TGTGCCAGCAGCTTACTGGGACTAGCGTACTACAATGAGCAGTTCTTC	CASSLLGLAYYNEQFF
TRBV5-1	TRBJ2-5	TRBD2	once	TGCGCCAGCAGCAGACAGACTAGCGGGACGTACCAAGAGACCCAGTACTTC	CASSRQTSGTYQETQYF
TRBV7-3	TRBJ2-3	-	few	TGTGCCAGCAGCGTCACAGGGTCGGATACGCAGTATTTT	CASSVTGSDTQYF
TRBV28	TRBJ1-1	-	-	TGTGCCAGCAGTTTTAGAGGAGGGGTGGTCATGAACACTGAAGCTTTCTTT	CASSFRGGVVMNTEAFF
TRBV27	TRBJ2-5	TRBD2	-	TGTGCCAGCGCGGGAGGCCCGGGGGAGACCCAGTACTTC	CASAGGPGETQYF
TRBV10-3	TRBJ2-2	-	-	TGTGCCAGCCGCCAGGCGGGCACCGGGGAGCTGTTTTTT	CASRQAGTGELFF
TRBV29-1	TRBJ2-3	TRBD2	-	TGCAGCGTTGTAGTAGGGTGGGCTAGCGGGACCCGGGGCACAGATACGCAGTATTTT	CSVVVGWASGTRGTDTQYF
TRBV11-2	TRBJ1-3	-	-	TGTGCCAGCAGCTTACAGGGTATCCAGGCTGGAAACACCATATATTTT	CASSLQGIQAGNTIYF
TRBV5-1	TRBJ2-7	-	-	TGCGCCAGCAGCTTGTCTCAGGGGTCGGCCTACGAGCAGTACTTC	CASSLSQGSAYEQYF
TRBV6-5	TRBJ1-4	TRBD1	-	TGTGCCAGCAGCGATGACAGGGCTGGCGAAAAACTGTTTTTT	CASSDDRAGEKLFF
TRBV21-1	TRBJ1-2	-	-	TGTGCCAGCAGCAAAGCGGGAGAAAGGGGAGTAAAATATGGCTACACCTTC	CASSKAGERGVKYGYTF
TRBV9	TRBJ1-2	-	-	TGTGCCAGCAGCCCGCAAACCGGTGGCTACACCTTC	CASSPQTGGYTF
TRBV2	TRBJ2-1	-	-	TGTGCCAGCAGTGACTCCTACAATGAGCAGTTCTTC	CASSDSYNEQFF
TRBV7-4	TRBJ1-4	TRBD1	-	TGTGCCAGCAGCTTAGACAGGGGGCGTGAAAAACTGTTTTTT	CASSLDRGREKLFF
TRBV5-4	TRBJ1-1	-	-	TGTGCCAGCAGACAGCAGGGGCACAGCACTGAAGCTTTCTTT	CASRQQGHSTEAFF
TRBV19	TRBJ2-1	-	-	TGTGCCAGTAGTATAGCGGGACCCTACAATGAGCAGTTCTTC	CASSIAGPYNEQFF
TRBV6-1	TRBJ1-1	-	-	TGTGCCAGCAGTGCTCAGGGGTCGAACACTGAAGCTTTCTTT	CASSAQGSNTEAFF
TRBV10-3	TRBJ2-5	TRBD2	-	TGTGCCATCAGTGGGGGGGGGTACCAAGAGACCCAGTACTTC	CAISGGGYQETQYF
TRBV7-9	TRBJ2-7	-	-	TGTGCCAGCAGCAGTCCGACCAGCGAGCAGTACTTC	CASSSPTSEQYF
TRBV29-1	TRBJ1-1	TRBD1	few	TGCAGCGCCACCCGGGACAGGGGCACTGAAGCTTTCTTT	CSATRDRGTEAFF
TRBV28	TRBJ2-1	TRBD2	many	TGTGCCAGCAGTTACAGGCGGGAGGTTCCCAATGAGCAGTTCTTC	CASSYRREVPNEQFF
TRBV7-2	TRBJ2-7	TRBD1	-	TGTGCCAGCAGCCGAACCGGGACAGGGTCCTACGAGCAGTACTTC	CASSRTGTGSYEQYF
TRBV5-1	TRBJ2-1	-	-	TGCGCCAGCAGCCCTCCGCCGTACAATGAGCAGTTCTTC	CASSPPPYNEQFF
TRBV2	TRBJ2-7	-	-	TGTGCCAGCACGGGCGGGAAGCTCGGCGAGCAGTACTTC	CASTGGKLGEQYF
TRBV4-1	TRBJ2-7	-	-	TGCGCCAGCAGCGTTCGACTCGGGCAAAACTACGAGCAGTACTTC	CASSVRLGQNYEQYF
TRBV6-1	TRBJ2-7	-	-	TGTGCCAGCAGTGAACAGGTTGGAGTGGGCGAGCAGTACTTC	CASSEQVGVGEQYF